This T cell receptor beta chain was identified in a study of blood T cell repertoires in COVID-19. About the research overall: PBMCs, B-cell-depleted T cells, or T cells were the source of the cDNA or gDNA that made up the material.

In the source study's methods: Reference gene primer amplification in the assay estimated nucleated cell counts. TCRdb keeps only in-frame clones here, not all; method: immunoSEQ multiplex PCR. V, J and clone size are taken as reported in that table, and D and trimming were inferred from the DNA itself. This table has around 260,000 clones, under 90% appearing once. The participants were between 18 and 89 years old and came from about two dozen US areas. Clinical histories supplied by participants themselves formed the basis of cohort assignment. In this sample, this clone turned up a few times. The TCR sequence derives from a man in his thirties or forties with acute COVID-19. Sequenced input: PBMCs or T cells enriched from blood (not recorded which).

DNA for the CDR3: TGTGCCACCAGTGATAGCGGGAGTTGGGATGAGCAGTTCTTC. The encoded protein is CATSDSGSWDEQFF. The rearrangement joins TRBV24-1 to TRBJ2-1, with 8 bases lining up with TRBD2. The CDR3 is 14 amino acids. The junction had 5 bases not matched to a gene; V was cut back by 3 bases and J by 8 bases. Germline CDR1 reads KGHDR; CDR2 reads SFDVKD.